This T cell receptor (beta chain) is from a study of human T cells and chemical hapten exposure. Overall study: Patches that contained 0.01% DPC were applied to the upper back and read at 6 days. Alopecia universalis, totalis or areata was present in patients who were mostly female. The study, taken as a whole, reports: High-frequency TCRs, those above 1 in 1000, stayed the same after DPC sensitization.

The CDR3 loop spans 13 amino acids. V gave up 7 bases and J gave up 3 bases, with 14 bases separating them. The germline V gene encodes CDR1 SQVTM and CDR2 ANQGSEA. Individual cDNA molecules each carried unique molecular identifiers attached by the library. MiXCR, run by TCRdb on the RACE reads, gives a single entry per CDR3 protein. The repertoire has around 330,000 distinct CDR3 sequences, 5.5% of them found once; the top ten carry roughly 8.2%. Time point given: pre-sensitization, week 0. Treatment described: therapeutic diphenylcyclopropenone sensitization with weekly scalp DPC. Regarding this clonotype: Its antigen is not identified.

This material consisted of whole blood, taken in connection with sensitization to the hapten diphenylcyclopropenone (DPC). The receptor was isolated from a woman under 30 with alopecia areata. Some clones in this sample may be carry-over from other donors' samples. The rearrangement links TRBV29-1 to TRBJ2-3, with D maybe TRBD1 (5 bases). The CDR3 region has the DNA TGCAGCGCCACCGACAGCCGTACAGATACGCAGTATTTT. This translates into CSATDSRTDTQYF.